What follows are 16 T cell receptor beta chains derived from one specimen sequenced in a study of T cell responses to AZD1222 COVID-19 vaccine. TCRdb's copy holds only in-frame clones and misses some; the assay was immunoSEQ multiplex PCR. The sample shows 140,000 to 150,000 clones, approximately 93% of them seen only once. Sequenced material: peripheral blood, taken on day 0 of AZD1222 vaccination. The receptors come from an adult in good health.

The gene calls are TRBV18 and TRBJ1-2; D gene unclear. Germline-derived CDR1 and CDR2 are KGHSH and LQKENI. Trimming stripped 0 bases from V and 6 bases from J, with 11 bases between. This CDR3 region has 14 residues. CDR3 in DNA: TGTGCCAGCTCACCACCGACCATCCGCGATGGCTACACCTTC. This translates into CASSPPTIRDGYTF.

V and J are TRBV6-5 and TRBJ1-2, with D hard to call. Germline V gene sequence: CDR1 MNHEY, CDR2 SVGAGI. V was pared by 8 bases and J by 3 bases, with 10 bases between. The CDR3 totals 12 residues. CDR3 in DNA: TGTGCCAGCTATCGACGCCACTATGGCTACACCTTC. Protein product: CASYRRHYGYTF.

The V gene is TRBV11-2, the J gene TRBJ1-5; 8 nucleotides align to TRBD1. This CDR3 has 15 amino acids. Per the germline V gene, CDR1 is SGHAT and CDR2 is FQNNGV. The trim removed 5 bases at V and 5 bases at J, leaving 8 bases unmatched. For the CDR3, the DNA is TGTGCCAGCAGCCGCGGGACAGGAAGCGATCAGCCCCAGCATTTT. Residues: CASSRGTGSDQPQHF. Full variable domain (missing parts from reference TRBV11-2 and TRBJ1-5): EAGVAQSPRYKIIEKRQSVAFWCNPISGHATLYWYQQILGQGPKLLIQFQNNGVVDDSQLPKDRFSAERLKGVDSTLKIQPAKLEDSAVYLCASSRGTGSDQPQHFGDGTRLSIL.

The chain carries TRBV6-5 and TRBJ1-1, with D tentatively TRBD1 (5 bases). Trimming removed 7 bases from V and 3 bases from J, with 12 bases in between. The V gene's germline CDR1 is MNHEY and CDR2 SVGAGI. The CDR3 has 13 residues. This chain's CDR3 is CASKGPGHTEAFF. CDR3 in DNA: TGTGCCAGCAAAGGCCCAGGGCACACTGAAGCTTTCTTT.

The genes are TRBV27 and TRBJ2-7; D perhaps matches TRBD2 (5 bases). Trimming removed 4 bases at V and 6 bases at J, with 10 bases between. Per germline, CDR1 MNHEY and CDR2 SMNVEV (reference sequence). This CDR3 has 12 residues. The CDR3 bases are TGTGCCAGCAGTTCCAGGACTGCCGAGCAGTACTTC. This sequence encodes CASSSRTAEQYF.

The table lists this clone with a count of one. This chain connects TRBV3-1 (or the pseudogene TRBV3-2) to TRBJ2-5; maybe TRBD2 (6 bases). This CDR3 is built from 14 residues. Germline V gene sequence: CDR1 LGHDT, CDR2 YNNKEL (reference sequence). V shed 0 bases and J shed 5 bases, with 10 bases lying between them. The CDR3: CASSQDLARETQYF. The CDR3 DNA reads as TGTGCCAGCAGCCAAGACCTAGCGCGGGAGACCCAGTACTTC.

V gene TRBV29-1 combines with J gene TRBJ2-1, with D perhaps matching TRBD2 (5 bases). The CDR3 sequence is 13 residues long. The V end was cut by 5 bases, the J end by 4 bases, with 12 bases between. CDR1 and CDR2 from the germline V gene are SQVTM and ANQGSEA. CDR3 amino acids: CSVQVSGYNEQFF. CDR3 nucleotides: TGCAGCGTTCAGGTGTCGGGGTACAATGAGCAGTTCTTC.

CDR3 in DNA: TGTGCCAGCTCACTACTAGCGGACCAAGAGACCCAGTACTTC. Its protein is CASSLLADQETQYF. J is TRBJ2-5 and V is TRBV18; 8 nucleotides match TRBD2. The CDR3 is made up of 14 amino acids. Looked up from germline, CDR1 is KGHSH and CDR2 is LQKENI. Germline trimming cut 4 bases from V and 0 bases from J; bases unmatched to any gene: 1.

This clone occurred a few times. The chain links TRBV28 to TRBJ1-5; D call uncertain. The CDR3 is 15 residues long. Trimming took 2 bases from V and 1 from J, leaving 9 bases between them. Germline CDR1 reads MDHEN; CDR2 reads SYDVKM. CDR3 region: CASSLLRISNQPQHF. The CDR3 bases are TGTGCCAGCAGTTTACTCAGAATAAGCAATCAGCCCCAGCATTTT.

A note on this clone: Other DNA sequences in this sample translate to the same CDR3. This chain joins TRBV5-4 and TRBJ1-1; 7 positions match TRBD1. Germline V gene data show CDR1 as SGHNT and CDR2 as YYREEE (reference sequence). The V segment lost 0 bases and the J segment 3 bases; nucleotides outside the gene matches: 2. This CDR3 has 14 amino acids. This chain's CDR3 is CASSLGGGDTEAFF. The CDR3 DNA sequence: TGTGCCAGCAGCTTGGGAGGGGGCGACACTGAAGCTTTCTTT. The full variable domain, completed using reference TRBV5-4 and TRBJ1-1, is ETGVTQSPTHLIKTRGQQVTLRCSSQSGHNTVSWYQQALGQGPQFIFQYYREEENGRGNFPPRFSGLQFPNYSSELNVNALELDDSALYLCASSLGGGDTEAFFGQGTRLTVV.

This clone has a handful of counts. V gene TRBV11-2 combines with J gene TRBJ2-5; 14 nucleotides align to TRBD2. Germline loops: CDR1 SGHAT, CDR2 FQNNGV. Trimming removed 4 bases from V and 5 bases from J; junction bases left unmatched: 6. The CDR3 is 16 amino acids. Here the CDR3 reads CASSSGTSGRLETQYF. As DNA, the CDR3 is TGTGCCAGCAGCTCAGGGACTAGCGGGAGATTGGAGACCCAGTACTTC.

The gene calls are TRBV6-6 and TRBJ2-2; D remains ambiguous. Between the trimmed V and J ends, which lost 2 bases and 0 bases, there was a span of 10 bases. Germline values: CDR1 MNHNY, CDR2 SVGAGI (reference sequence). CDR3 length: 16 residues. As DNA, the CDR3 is TGTGCCAGCAGTTACGGTGTATCCTCGAACACCGGGGAGCTGTTTTTT. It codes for CASSYGVSSNTGELFF.

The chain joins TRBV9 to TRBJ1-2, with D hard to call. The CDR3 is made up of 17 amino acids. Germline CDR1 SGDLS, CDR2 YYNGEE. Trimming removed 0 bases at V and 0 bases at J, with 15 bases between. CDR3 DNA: TGTGCCAGCAGCGTAGACTCGAGCGTTAGACCTAACTATGGCTACACCTTC. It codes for CASSVDSSVRPNYGYTF.

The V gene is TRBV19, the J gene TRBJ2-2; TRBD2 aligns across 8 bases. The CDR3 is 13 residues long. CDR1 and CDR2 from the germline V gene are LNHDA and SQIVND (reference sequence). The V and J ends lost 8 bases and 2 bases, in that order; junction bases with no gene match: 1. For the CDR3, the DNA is TGTGCCAGTCGGGGGGGCAACACCGGGGAGCTGTTTTTT. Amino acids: CASRGGNTGELFF.

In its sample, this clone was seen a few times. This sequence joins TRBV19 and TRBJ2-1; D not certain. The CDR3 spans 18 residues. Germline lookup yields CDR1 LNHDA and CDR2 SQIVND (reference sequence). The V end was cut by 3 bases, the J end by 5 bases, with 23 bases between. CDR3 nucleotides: TGTGCCAGTAGTATCGGCGTGTTAAGGGCCATAGTTAACAATGAGCAGTTCTTC. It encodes CASSIGVLRAIVNNEQFF.

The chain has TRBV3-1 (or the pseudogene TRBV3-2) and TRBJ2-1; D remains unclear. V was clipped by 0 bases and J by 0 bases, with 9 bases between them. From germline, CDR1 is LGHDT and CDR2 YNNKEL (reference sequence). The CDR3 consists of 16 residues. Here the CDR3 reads CASSQDLSLSYNEQFF. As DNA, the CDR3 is TGTGCCAGCAGCCAAGATCTCTCTCTCTCCTACAATGAGCAGTTCTTC.